This T cell receptor beta chain originates from a study of blood T cell repertoires in COVID-19. Study-wide background: The United States, Italy and Spain were the sources of the acute and convalescent COVID-19 samples. T cells, B-cell-depleted T cells, or PBMCs provided the cDNA or gDNA that served as material.

V was cut by 3 bases and J by 0 bases, with 12 bases left in between. CDR1 and CDR2 from the germline V gene are LNHDA and SQIVND (reference sequence). CDR3 length equals 16 residues. Original methodology: For nucleated cells, counts were estimated from reference gene primer amplification. Assay used: immunoSEQ multiplex PCR; TCRdb lists only in-frame clones, some missing. V and J calls plus clone size are reproduced from that table; the DNA served to infer D and trimming. This table has about 170,000 clones, around nine tenths appearing once. What was sequenced was peripheral blood. This sequence joins TRBV19 and TRBJ1-5; D is undetermined. This sequence originates from a man aged 70 or older with acute or convalescent COVID-19. The CDR3 protein is CASSIREVYSNQPQHF. The CDR3 coding sequence is TGTGCCAGTAGTATCCGGGAAGTCTATAGCAATCAGCCCCAGCATTTT.